The next 4 T cell receptor beta chains were all read from a single sample in a study of radiotherapy plus CTLA-4 blockade in lung cancer. Generated by immunoSEQ multiplex PCR, the TCRdb table keeps only in-frame clones and is missing some. The table has roughly 110,000 clones, about 85% seen once; the top ten hold about 2.2%. Source: peripheral blood, taken from a patient treated with radiotherapy plus ipilimumab. The receptors here all came from a human donor with non-small cell lung cancer that progressed on radiotherapy plus ipilimumab. Some clones in this sample may be carry-over from other donors' samples.

This chain connects TRBV2 to TRBJ1-2, with D maybe TRBD1 (5 bases). Germline V gives CDR1 SNHLY, CDR2 FYNNEI. Deletions cut 4 bases from V and 7 bases from J, with 10 bases between. The CDR3 covers 12 residues. The CDR3: CASSVGGSGYTF. In DNA form, the CDR3 reads TGTGCCAGCAGTGTTGGGGGGAGTGGCTACACCTTC.

This clone has only a few counts. The J gene is TRBJ1-1, the V gene TRBV5-6; 11 bases line up with TRBD1. The V and J ends lost 1 base and 8 bases, in that order; junction bases with no gene match: 4. CDR3 length: 14 amino acids. Germline assignment: CDR1 SGHDT and CDR2 YYEEEE. In DNA form, the CDR3 reads TGTGCCAGCAGCTTGAGTTGGACAGGGGGCGAAGCTTTCTTT. Encoded protein: CASSLSWTGGEAFF.

The genes are TRBV18 and TRBJ2-2, with a possible D match to TRBD1 (5 bases). CDR1 is KGHSH, CDR2 LQKENI, per germline. The CDR3 is 18 residues long. Deletions cut 2 bases from V and 0 bases from J, with 16 bases between. CDR3 sequence reads: CASSPFNDRRANTGELFF. DNA for the CDR3: TGTGCCAGCTCACCATTTAACGACAGACGAGCGAACACCGGGGAGCTGTTTTTT. The full variable domain, with the rest looked up from reference TRBV18 and TRBJ2-2, is NAGVMQNPRHLVRRRGQEARLRCSPMKGHSHVYWYRQLPEEGLKFMVYLQKENIIDESGMPKERFSAEFPKEGPSILRIQQVVRGDSAAYFCASSPFNDRRANTGELFFGEGSRLTVL.

J is TRBJ1-5 and V is TRBV19; perhaps TRBD1 as D (6 bases). The CDR3 is made up of 16 amino acids. Between the trimmed V and J ends, which lost 4 bases and 3 bases, there was a span of 16 bases. Germline CDR1 and CDR2: LNHDA and SQIVND (reference sequence). The CDR3 DNA sequence: TGTGCCAGTAGTAGTACAGGGATAGGGCTCAATCAGCCCCAGCATTTT. Protein product: CASSSTGIGLNQPQHF.